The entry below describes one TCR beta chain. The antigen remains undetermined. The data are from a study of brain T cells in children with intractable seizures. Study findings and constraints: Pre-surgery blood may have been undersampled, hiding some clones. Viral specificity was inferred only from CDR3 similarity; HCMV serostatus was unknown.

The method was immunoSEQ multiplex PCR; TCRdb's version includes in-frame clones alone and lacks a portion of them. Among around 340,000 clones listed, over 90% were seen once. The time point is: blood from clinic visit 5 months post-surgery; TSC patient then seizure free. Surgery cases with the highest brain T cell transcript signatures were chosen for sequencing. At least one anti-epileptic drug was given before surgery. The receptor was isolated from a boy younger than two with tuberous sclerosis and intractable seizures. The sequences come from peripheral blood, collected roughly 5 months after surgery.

The CDR3 region has the DNA TGCAGTGCTAGTCCCAATCGGGAGATCCGAGATACGCAGTATTTT. This codes for CSASPNREIRDTQYF. The chain is built from TRBV20-1 and TRBJ2-3; tentatively, D is TRBD2 (6 bases). The CDR3 is 15 amino acids. V was trimmed by 3 bases and J by 5 bases, leaving 18 bases between them. Germline CDR1 is DFQATT and CDR2 is SNEGSKA (reference sequence).